The clone carrying this T cell receptor beta chain qualifies as medium-sized. Its antigen is still unknown. The sample originates from a study of spatial heterogeneity in lung cancer. Study information: Sequence detection consistently recorded a greater number of beta-chain than alpha-chain sequences. Every unique TCR and UMI combination, on average, appeared more than ten times in raw reads.

A single record per CDR3 protein comes from TCRdb applying MiXCR to the 5' RACE reads. Of fewer than 6,000 distinct CDR3 sequences in the sample, 20% to 30% were seen once. General study points: Resection blood, more than follow-up blood, showed ubiquitous expanded tumor TCRs.

This CDR3 has 15 amino acids. Germline values: CDR1 SEHNR, CDR2 FQNEAQ (reference sequence). The V end was cut by 6 bases, the J end by 4 bases, with 16 bases between. As for time point: sample taken at primary tumor resection. Researchers sequenced whole RNA taken from tumor, nontumor lung or frozen PBMC without sorting. 72 TRACERx patients with early, untreated non-small cell lung cancer donated samples. This TCR was recovered from a male donor with early-stage non-small cell lung cancer. This sequence joins TRBV7-9 and TRBJ2-1; tentatively, D is TRBD1 (6 bases). The source material was PBMCs, sampled at surgery. DNA of the CDR3: TGTGCCAGCAGGACAGGTCCCAGTTTTTACAATGAGCAGTTCTTC. It codes for CASRTGPSFYNEQFF.